This passage covers 4 T cell receptor beta chains from one sample sequenced in a study of blood T cell repertoires in COVID-19. The data were produced by immunoSEQ multiplex PCR, yet TCRdb's version contains in-frame clones alone and is incomplete. The sample includes under 200,000 clones, roughly 80% seen only once; the top ten take under 3%. Sequencing was performed on peripheral blood. The receptor source for this set is a human donor with acute or convalescent COVID-19. The donor label of this sample is uncertain.

The chain recombines TRBV29-1 with TRBJ1-2, with 8 bases identical to TRBD1. Germline CDR1 reads SQVTM; CDR2 reads ANQGSEA. Germline trimming cut 7 bases from V and 3 bases from J; bases unmatched to any gene: 4. The CDR3 is 12 residues long. CDR3 nucleotides: TGCAGCGCCATGACAGGGGACTATGGCTACACCTTC. It encodes CSAMTGDYGYTF.

The chain carries TRBV27 and TRBJ2-2; 8 bases are a match to TRBD1. CDR1 and CDR2 (germline): MNHEY, SMNVEV (reference sequence). The V and J ends lost 5 bases and 2 bases, in that order; junction bases with no gene match: 4. This CDR3 region has 15 residues. CDR3 amino acids: CASSRQGLNTGELFF. In DNA form, the CDR3 reads TGTGCCAGCAGTCGACAGGGGCTTAACACCGGGGAGCTGTTTTTT.

The V and J genes are TRBV4-1 and TRBJ1-2; D ambiguous. The CDR3 has 15 amino acids. Trimming cost V 0 bases and J 6 bases, with 14 bases left between them. The germline gives CDR1 MGHRA, CDR2 YSYEKL. In DNA form, the CDR3 reads TGCGCCAGCAGCCAAGATATGATCCCCGGGGATGGCTACACCTTC. Amino acid sequence: CASSQDMIPGDGYTF.

The chain carries TRBV30 and TRBJ1-2, with a tentative D call TRBD1 (6 bases). Per the germline V gene, CDR1 is GTSNPN and CDR2 is SVGIG (reference sequence). V was clipped by 0 bases and J by 6 bases, with 11 bases between them. There are 13 residues in the CDR3. CDR3 sequence reads: CAWSVGGEDGYTF. The CDR3 coding sequence is TGTGCCTGGAGTGTAGGGGGGGAAGATGGCTACACCTTC.